The clone carrying this TCR beta chain was detected a few times. These data are taken from a study of identical twins. This CDR3 is built from 13 residues. V shed 7 bases and J shed 1 base, with 8 bases lying between them. The germline V gene encodes CDR1 WSHSY and CDR2 SAAADI. TCRdb passed the 5' RACE reads through MiXCR, listing each CDR3 protein once. Of under 250,000 distinct CDR3 sequences in the sample, roughly an eighth were seen once. The same data also went into a second study, on yellow fever vaccine responses in identical twins.

This TCR was sampled from a woman between 18 and 30 years old in good health. The genes are TRBV10-2 and TRBJ2-1; the D is unclear. Sequencing input: memory (CD45RO+) T cells sorted from blood. The CDR3 nucleotides read TGCGCCAGCACCGGTGGGTCCTACAATGAGCAGTTCTTC. It yields the protein CASTGGSYNEQFF.